A single T cell receptor beta chain is shown here with its context. Naive CD8 cells were CD45RO-negative, positively selected for CCR7, excluding terminally differentiated effector memory CD45RA+ cells. The sample is drawn from a study of shared clonotypes between healthy human individuals. Clones were read by immunoSEQ multiplex PCR, and TCRdb kept only the in-frame ones, dropping some. Found here are approximately 720,000 clones, roughly 94% of them singletons; the top ten hold 24%. The CDR3 runs to 15 residues. Germline CDR1 is SGDLS and CDR2 is YYNGEE. V was cut by 3 bases and J by 5 bases, with 17 bases left in between.

The clonotype comes from a man aged 25 to 40 in good health. This chain connects TRBV9 to TRBJ2-5; D is possibly TRBD1 (6 bases). Sequenced material: naive CD8+ T cells sorted from blood. The CDR3 region has the DNA TGTGCCAGCAGCGGCTCTTGGGGGCGCGGGGAGACCCAGTACTTC. Its translation is CASSGSWGRGETQYF.